This entry describes one T cell receptor (beta chain). Transcripts of RNA were the source for amplifying TCR beta CDR3 regions. Second-round multiplex PCR came after a first-round RT-PCR that employed HTBI primers. TCRdb reanalysed the multiplex PCR reads using MiXCR and keeps one entry per CDR3 protein. The table shows about 740,000 distinct CDR3 sequences, with 40% occurring only once. Germline V gene data show CDR1 as SNHLY and CDR2 as FYNNEI. The V end was cut by 2 bases, the J end by 4 bases, with 11 bases between. The CDR3 loop spans 14 amino acids. The data derive from a study of Graves' ophthalmopathy and Graves' hyperthyroidism. Study details: Peripheral blood collection took place at initial diagnosis, before any treatment.

The clonotype comes from an adult man with Graves' ophthalmopathy. The V gene is TRBV2, the J gene TRBJ2-5, with D perhaps TRBD1 (5 bases). The sample was peripheral blood. In DNA, the CDR3 is TGTGCCAGCAGTGAAAGATCTAGGGGAGAGACCCAGTACTTC. Encoded protein: CASSERSRGETQYF.